This T cell receptor (beta chain) came from a study of shared clonotypes between healthy human individuals. The CDR3 has 13 amino acids. Unmatched junction bases numbered 6, after V lost 4 bases and J lost 7 bases. From germline, CDR1 is SEHNR and CDR2 FQNEAQ (reference sequence). Repertoires were generated with immunoSEQ multiplex PCR, while TCRdb's copy carries only in-frame clones and drops some. The profile covers over a million clones, with around 98% appearing a single time and approximately 0.44% taken by the ten largest. This TCR was sampled from a man younger than 45 in good health. The chain uses TRBV7-9 and TRBJ2-5; 7 bases fit TRBD2. The material sequenced was naive CD4+ T cells sorted from blood. Subset of the sample: CD45RA+ positively selected. Here the CDR3 DNA reads TGTGCCAGCAGCTGGGGGGAGGGAGGGACCCAGTACTTC. Translating it yields CASSWGEGGTQYF.